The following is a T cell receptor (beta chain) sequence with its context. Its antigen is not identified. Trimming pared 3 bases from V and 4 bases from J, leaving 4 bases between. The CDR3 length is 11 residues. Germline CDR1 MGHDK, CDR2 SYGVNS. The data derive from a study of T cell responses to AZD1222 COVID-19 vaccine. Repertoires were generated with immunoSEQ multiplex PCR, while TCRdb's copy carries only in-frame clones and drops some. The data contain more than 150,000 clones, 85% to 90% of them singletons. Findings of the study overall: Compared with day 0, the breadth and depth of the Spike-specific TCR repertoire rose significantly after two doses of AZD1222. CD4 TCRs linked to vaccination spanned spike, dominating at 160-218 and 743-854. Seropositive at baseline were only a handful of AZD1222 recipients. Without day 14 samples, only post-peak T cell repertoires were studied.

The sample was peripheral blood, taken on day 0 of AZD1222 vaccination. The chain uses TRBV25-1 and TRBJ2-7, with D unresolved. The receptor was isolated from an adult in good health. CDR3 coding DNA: TGTGCCAGCAGTGACTATTACGAGCAGTACTTC. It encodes CASSDYYEQYF.